One and the same sample provided the 5 T cell receptor beta chains below, sequenced in a study of OX40 agonist ivuxolimab in advanced cancers. This table comes from immunoSEQ multiplex PCR, and its TCRdb copy is limited to in-frame clones, with some not included. The sample contains about 55,000 clones, approximately 83% of which appear only once. The sequenced sample was CD4+ or CD8+ T cells sorted from blood, obtained in a trial of the OX40 agonist ivuxolimab. These receptors were collected from an adult with an advanced solid tumor such as melanoma, head and neck, liver or kidney cancer.

The rearrangement joins TRBV6-1 to TRBJ2-3, with 9 bases that match TRBD1. Germline CDR1 reads MNHNS; CDR2 reads SASEGT. CDR3 length: 17 residues. Germline trimming cut 4 bases from V and 1 base from J; bases unmatched to any gene: 9. CDR3 nucleotide sequence: TGTGCCAGCAGTGTGACAGGGGGGATGTGGGGCACAGATACGCAGTATTTT. Translation gives CASSVTGGMWGTDTQYF.

The CDR3 nucleotides read TGTGCCACCAGCAGGTACCGGGACAGCTATGAAGCTTTCTTT. The encoded protein is CATSRYRDSYEAFF. The chain has TRBV15 and TRBJ1-1, with 7 bases that match TRBD1. Looked up from germline, CDR1 is LNHNV and CDR2 is YYDKDF (reference sequence). The CDR3 is made up of 14 amino acids. V was clipped by 3 bases and J by 7 bases; unmatched bases: 8.

This rearrangement joins TRBV5-1 to TRBJ2-2; D not certain. The CDR3 runs to 14 residues. V was trimmed by 0 bases and J by 4 bases, leaving 7 bases between them. Germline loops: CDR1 SGHRS, CDR2 YFSETQ. CDR3 sequence: CASSLETGTGELFF. CDR3 coding DNA: TGCGCCAGCAGCTTGGAGACGGGCACCGGGGAGCTGTTTTTT.

V and J are TRBV5-5 and TRBJ2-2; possible D gene TRBD1, 6 bases. The germline V gene has CDR1 SGHKS and CDR2 YYEKEE (reference sequence). This CDR3 has 16 amino acids. V was trimmed by 4 bases and J by 5 bases, leaving 18 bases between them. CDR3 in amino acids: CASSTPGQGRTGELFF. The CDR3, as DNA: TGTGCCAGCAGCACTCCGGGACAAGGACGTACCGGGGAGCTGTTTTTT.

The rearrangement links TRBV28 to TRBJ1-5; TRBD1 agrees at 11 bases. Germline V CDR1 and CDR2: MDHEN, SYDVKM. Trimming removed 7 bases from V and 6 bases from J; junction bases left unmatched: 17. The CDR3 consists of 18 residues. CDR3 protein: CASNSWLEGQGVTQPQHF. The CDR3 coding sequence is TGTGCCAGCAATTCGTGGTTAGAGGGACAGGGGGTTACTCAGCCCCAGCATTTT.